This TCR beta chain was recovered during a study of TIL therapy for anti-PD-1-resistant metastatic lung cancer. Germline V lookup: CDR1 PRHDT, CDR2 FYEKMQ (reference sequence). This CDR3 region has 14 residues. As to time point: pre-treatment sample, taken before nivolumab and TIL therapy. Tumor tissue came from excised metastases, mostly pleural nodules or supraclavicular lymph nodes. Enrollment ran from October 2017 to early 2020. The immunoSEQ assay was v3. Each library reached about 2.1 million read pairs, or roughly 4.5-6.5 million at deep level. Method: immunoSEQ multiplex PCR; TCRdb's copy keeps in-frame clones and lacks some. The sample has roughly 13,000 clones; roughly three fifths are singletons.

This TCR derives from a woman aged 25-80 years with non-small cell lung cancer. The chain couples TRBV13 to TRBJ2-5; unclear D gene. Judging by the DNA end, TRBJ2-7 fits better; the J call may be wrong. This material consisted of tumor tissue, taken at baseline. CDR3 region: CASSLGRPPYEQYF. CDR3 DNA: TGTGCCAGCAGCTTAGGTAGACCACCCTACGAGCAGTACTTC.